This T cell receptor (beta chain) emerged from a study of cytomegalovirus exposure and HLA in healthy donors. PCR amplification relied on 60 Vbeta primers (plus 13 Jbeta primers). TCRdb's copy holds only in-frame clones and misses some; the assay was immunoSEQ multiplex PCR. The repertoire has approximately 86,000 clones, 85% of them found once; the top ten carry 6% to 7.5%. The CDR3 consists of 16 residues. Germline assignment: CDR1 SNHLY and CDR2 FYNNEI. The V end lost 5 bases, the J end lost 2 bases, and 16 bases lay between the germline ends. Input material: PBMCs. This sequence was found in a man aged 35-49 years in good health and CMV-seropositive. The V gene is TRBV2, the J gene TRBJ1-3; TRBD1 might be the D (6 bases). CDR3 sequence reads: CASSTGMLGAGNTIYF. For the CDR3, the DNA is TGTGCCAGCAGTACAGGGATGCTGGGCGCTGGAAACACCATATATTTT.